This T cell receptor beta chain derives from a study of T cell repertoires in aging, cancer and after chemotherapy. Study findings and constraints: Loss of evenness, beyond lost richness, contributed to age-related TCR diversity decline in cancer patients.

A mixed TRB-A/B primer pool amplified rearranged TRB by multiplex touch-down PCR. TCRdb redid the calling of the multiplex PCR reads with MiXCR, one entry per CDR3 protein. Of approximately 11,000 distinct CDR3 sequences detected, just under 30% appear once; the ten largest clones hold approximately 2%. Details on this clonotype: Its target is unknown.

TCR beta rearrangements were amplified from peripheral blood genomic DNA. This CDR3 is 17 amino acids long. Trimming cost V 6 bases and J 3 bases; bases outside gene matches: 14. The J gene is TRBJ1-5, the V gene TRBV12-3 or TRBV12-4, with TRBD1 identical over 7 bases. Sequencing used blood. The TCR sequence derives from a human donor in good health. CDR3 sequence reads: CASRSGDRDFPNQPQHF. DNA of the CDR3: TGTGCCAGCAGATCCGGGGACAGAGATTTCCCCAATCAGCCCCAGCATTTT.